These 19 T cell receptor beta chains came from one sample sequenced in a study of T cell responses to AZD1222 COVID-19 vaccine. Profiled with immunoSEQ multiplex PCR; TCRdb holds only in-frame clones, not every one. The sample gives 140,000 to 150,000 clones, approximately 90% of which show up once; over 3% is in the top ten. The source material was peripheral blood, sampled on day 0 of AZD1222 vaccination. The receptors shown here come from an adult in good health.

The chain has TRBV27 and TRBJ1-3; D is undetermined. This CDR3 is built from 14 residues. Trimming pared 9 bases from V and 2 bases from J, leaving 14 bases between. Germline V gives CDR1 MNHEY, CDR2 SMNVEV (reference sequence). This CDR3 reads CASRGVGPGNTIYF. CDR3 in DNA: TGTGCCAGTCGCGGGGTTGGTCCTGGAAACACCATATATTTT.

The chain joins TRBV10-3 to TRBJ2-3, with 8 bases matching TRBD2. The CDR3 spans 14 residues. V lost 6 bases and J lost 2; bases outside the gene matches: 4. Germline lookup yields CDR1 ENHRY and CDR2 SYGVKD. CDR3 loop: CAIRGLGNTDTQYF. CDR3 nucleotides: TGTGCCATCAGGGGACTAGGGAACACAGATACGCAGTATTTT.

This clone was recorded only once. This CDR3 reads CASSQDRLAGLETQYF. Here the CDR3 DNA reads TGTGCCAGCAGCCAAGACAGGCTAGCGGGATTGGAGACCCAGTACTTC. The chain links TRBV4-2 to TRBJ2-5; 9 bases are a match to TRBD2. The CDR3 spans 16 residues. Germline CDR1 is LGHNA and CDR2 is YNFKEQ. V lost 0 bases to trimming and J lost 5 bases; unmatched junction nucleotides: 7.

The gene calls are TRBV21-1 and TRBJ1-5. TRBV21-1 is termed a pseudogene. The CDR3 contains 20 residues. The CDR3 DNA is TGTGCCAGCAGCCTTTATAAAATCCCTTGGGGGAACTCAGGGCATCAGCCCCAGCATTTT. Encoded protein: CASSLYKIPWGNSGHQPQHF.

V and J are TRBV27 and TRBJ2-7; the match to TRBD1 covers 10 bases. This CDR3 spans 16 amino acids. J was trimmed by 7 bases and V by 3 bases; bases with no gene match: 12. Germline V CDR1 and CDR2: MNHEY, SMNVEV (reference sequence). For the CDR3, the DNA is TGTGCCAGCAGTTTGCGCCAGACAGGGGGCAGTTGGGAGCAGTACTTC. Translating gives CASSLRQTGGSWEQYF.

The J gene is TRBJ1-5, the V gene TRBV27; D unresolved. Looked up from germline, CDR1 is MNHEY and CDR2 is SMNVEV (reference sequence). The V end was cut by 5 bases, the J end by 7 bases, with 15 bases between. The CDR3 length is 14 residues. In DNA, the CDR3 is TGTGCCAGCAGTAGGGATTTGGGAAGCCAGCCCCAGCATTTT. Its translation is CASSRDLGSQPQHF.

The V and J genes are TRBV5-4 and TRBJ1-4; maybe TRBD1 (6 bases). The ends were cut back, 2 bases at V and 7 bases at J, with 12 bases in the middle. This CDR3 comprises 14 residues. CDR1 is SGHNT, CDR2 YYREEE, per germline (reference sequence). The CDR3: CASSLGGLGEKLFF. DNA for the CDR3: TGTGCCAGCAGCTTAGGGGGTCTGGGTGAAAAACTGTTTTTT. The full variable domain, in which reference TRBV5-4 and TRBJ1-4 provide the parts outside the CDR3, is ETGVTQSPTHLIKTRGQQVTLRCSSQSGHNTVSWYQQALGQGPQFIFQYYREEENGRGNFPPRFSGLQFPNYSSELNVNALELDDSALYLCASSLGGLGEKLFFGSGTQLSVL.

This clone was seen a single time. The CDR3 here is CATSGFRGDTQYF. The CDR3 DNA reads TGTGCCACCAGTGGGTTTCGGGGCGATACGCAGTATTTT. V is TRBV24-1 and J is TRBJ2-3; either TRBD1 or TRBD2 may supply D (5 bases each). The CDR3 contains 13 residues. V was trimmed by 5 bases and J by 6 bases, leaving 11 bases between them. Germline V gives CDR1 KGHDR, CDR2 SFDVKD.

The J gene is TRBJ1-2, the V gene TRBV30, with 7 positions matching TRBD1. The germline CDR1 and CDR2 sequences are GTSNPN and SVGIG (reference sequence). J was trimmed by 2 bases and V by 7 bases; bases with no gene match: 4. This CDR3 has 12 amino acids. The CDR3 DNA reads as TGTGCCTTGAACAGGGGCAACTATGGCTACACCTTC. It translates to CALNRGNYGYTF.

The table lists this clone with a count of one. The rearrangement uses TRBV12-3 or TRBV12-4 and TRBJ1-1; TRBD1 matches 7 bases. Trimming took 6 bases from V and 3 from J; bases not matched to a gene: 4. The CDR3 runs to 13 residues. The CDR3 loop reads CASSSTGYTEAFF. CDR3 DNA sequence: TGTGCCAGCAGCTCGACAGGGTACACTGAAGCTTTCTTT.

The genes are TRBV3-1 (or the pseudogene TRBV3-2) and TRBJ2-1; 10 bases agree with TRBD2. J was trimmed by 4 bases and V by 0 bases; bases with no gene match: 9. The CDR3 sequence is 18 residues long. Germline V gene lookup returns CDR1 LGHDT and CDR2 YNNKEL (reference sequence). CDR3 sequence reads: CASSQDKLAGPFYNEQFF. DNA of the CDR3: TGTGCCAGCAGCCAAGATAAACTAGCGGGACCCTTTTACAATGAGCAGTTCTTC.

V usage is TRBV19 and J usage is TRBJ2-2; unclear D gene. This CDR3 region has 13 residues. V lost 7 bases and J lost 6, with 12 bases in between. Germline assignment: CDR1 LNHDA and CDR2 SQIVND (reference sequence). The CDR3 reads CASIDAKAGELFF. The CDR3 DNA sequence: TGTGCCAGTATAGACGCGAAGGCCGGGGAGCTGTTTTTT.

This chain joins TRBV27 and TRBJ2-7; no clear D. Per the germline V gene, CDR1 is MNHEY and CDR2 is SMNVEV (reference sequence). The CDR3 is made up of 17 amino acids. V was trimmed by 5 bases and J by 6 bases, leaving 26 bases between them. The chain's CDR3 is CASSLGRPSGLPGEQYF. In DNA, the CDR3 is TGTGCCAGCAGTCTAGGACGGCCCTCCGGTCTTCCGGGCGAGCAGTACTTC.

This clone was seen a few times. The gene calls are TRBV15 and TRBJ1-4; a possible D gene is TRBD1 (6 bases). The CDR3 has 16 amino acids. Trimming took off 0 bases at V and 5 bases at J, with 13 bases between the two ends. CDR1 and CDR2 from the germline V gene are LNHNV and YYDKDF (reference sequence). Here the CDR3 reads CATSRDRGQGNEKLFF. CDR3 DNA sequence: TGTGCCACCAGCAGAGATCGAGGCCAGGGGAATGAAAAACTGTTTTTT. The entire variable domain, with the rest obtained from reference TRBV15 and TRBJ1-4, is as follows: DAMVIQNPRYQVTQFGKPVTLSCSQTLNHNVMYWYQQKSSQAPKLLFHYYDKDFNNEADTPDNFQSRRPNTSFCFLDIRSPGLGDTAMYLCATSRDRGQGNEKLFFGSGTQLSVL.

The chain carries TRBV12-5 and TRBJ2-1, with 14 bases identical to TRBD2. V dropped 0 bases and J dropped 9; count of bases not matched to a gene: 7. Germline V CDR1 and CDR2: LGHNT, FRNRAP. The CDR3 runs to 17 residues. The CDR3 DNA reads TGTGCTAGTGGTTTGGTAAGACTAGCGGGAGGGCTTAGTGAGCAGTTCTTC. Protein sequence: CASGLVRLAGGLSEQFF.

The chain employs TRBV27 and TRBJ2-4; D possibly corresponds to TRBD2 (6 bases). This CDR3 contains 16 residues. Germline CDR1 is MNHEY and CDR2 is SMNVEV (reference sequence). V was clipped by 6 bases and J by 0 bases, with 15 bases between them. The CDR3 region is CASRPSPGGAKNIQYF. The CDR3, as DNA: TGTGCCAGCAGACCCTCCCCCGGGGGAGCCAAAAACATTCAGTACTTC.

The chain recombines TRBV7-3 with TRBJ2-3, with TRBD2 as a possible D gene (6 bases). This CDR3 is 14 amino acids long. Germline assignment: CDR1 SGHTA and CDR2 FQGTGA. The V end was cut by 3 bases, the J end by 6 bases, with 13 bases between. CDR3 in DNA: TGTGCCAGCAGCTTCCGTGGGGGGATGGATACGCAGTATTTT. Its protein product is CASSFRGGMDTQYF.

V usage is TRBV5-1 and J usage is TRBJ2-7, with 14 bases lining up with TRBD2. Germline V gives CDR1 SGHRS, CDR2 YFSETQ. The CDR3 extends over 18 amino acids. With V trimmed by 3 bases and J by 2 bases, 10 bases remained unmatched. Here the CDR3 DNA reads TGCGCCAGCAGCTCGGGACTAGCGGGAGCCCCGGGCGCCTACGAGCAGTACTTC. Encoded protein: CASSSGLAGAPGAYEQYF.

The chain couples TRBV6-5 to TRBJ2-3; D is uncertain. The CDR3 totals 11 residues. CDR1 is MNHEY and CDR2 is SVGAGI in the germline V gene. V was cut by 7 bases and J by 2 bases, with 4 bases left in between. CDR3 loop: CASTYTDTQYF. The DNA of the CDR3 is TGTGCCAGCACCTACACAGATACGCAGTATTTT.